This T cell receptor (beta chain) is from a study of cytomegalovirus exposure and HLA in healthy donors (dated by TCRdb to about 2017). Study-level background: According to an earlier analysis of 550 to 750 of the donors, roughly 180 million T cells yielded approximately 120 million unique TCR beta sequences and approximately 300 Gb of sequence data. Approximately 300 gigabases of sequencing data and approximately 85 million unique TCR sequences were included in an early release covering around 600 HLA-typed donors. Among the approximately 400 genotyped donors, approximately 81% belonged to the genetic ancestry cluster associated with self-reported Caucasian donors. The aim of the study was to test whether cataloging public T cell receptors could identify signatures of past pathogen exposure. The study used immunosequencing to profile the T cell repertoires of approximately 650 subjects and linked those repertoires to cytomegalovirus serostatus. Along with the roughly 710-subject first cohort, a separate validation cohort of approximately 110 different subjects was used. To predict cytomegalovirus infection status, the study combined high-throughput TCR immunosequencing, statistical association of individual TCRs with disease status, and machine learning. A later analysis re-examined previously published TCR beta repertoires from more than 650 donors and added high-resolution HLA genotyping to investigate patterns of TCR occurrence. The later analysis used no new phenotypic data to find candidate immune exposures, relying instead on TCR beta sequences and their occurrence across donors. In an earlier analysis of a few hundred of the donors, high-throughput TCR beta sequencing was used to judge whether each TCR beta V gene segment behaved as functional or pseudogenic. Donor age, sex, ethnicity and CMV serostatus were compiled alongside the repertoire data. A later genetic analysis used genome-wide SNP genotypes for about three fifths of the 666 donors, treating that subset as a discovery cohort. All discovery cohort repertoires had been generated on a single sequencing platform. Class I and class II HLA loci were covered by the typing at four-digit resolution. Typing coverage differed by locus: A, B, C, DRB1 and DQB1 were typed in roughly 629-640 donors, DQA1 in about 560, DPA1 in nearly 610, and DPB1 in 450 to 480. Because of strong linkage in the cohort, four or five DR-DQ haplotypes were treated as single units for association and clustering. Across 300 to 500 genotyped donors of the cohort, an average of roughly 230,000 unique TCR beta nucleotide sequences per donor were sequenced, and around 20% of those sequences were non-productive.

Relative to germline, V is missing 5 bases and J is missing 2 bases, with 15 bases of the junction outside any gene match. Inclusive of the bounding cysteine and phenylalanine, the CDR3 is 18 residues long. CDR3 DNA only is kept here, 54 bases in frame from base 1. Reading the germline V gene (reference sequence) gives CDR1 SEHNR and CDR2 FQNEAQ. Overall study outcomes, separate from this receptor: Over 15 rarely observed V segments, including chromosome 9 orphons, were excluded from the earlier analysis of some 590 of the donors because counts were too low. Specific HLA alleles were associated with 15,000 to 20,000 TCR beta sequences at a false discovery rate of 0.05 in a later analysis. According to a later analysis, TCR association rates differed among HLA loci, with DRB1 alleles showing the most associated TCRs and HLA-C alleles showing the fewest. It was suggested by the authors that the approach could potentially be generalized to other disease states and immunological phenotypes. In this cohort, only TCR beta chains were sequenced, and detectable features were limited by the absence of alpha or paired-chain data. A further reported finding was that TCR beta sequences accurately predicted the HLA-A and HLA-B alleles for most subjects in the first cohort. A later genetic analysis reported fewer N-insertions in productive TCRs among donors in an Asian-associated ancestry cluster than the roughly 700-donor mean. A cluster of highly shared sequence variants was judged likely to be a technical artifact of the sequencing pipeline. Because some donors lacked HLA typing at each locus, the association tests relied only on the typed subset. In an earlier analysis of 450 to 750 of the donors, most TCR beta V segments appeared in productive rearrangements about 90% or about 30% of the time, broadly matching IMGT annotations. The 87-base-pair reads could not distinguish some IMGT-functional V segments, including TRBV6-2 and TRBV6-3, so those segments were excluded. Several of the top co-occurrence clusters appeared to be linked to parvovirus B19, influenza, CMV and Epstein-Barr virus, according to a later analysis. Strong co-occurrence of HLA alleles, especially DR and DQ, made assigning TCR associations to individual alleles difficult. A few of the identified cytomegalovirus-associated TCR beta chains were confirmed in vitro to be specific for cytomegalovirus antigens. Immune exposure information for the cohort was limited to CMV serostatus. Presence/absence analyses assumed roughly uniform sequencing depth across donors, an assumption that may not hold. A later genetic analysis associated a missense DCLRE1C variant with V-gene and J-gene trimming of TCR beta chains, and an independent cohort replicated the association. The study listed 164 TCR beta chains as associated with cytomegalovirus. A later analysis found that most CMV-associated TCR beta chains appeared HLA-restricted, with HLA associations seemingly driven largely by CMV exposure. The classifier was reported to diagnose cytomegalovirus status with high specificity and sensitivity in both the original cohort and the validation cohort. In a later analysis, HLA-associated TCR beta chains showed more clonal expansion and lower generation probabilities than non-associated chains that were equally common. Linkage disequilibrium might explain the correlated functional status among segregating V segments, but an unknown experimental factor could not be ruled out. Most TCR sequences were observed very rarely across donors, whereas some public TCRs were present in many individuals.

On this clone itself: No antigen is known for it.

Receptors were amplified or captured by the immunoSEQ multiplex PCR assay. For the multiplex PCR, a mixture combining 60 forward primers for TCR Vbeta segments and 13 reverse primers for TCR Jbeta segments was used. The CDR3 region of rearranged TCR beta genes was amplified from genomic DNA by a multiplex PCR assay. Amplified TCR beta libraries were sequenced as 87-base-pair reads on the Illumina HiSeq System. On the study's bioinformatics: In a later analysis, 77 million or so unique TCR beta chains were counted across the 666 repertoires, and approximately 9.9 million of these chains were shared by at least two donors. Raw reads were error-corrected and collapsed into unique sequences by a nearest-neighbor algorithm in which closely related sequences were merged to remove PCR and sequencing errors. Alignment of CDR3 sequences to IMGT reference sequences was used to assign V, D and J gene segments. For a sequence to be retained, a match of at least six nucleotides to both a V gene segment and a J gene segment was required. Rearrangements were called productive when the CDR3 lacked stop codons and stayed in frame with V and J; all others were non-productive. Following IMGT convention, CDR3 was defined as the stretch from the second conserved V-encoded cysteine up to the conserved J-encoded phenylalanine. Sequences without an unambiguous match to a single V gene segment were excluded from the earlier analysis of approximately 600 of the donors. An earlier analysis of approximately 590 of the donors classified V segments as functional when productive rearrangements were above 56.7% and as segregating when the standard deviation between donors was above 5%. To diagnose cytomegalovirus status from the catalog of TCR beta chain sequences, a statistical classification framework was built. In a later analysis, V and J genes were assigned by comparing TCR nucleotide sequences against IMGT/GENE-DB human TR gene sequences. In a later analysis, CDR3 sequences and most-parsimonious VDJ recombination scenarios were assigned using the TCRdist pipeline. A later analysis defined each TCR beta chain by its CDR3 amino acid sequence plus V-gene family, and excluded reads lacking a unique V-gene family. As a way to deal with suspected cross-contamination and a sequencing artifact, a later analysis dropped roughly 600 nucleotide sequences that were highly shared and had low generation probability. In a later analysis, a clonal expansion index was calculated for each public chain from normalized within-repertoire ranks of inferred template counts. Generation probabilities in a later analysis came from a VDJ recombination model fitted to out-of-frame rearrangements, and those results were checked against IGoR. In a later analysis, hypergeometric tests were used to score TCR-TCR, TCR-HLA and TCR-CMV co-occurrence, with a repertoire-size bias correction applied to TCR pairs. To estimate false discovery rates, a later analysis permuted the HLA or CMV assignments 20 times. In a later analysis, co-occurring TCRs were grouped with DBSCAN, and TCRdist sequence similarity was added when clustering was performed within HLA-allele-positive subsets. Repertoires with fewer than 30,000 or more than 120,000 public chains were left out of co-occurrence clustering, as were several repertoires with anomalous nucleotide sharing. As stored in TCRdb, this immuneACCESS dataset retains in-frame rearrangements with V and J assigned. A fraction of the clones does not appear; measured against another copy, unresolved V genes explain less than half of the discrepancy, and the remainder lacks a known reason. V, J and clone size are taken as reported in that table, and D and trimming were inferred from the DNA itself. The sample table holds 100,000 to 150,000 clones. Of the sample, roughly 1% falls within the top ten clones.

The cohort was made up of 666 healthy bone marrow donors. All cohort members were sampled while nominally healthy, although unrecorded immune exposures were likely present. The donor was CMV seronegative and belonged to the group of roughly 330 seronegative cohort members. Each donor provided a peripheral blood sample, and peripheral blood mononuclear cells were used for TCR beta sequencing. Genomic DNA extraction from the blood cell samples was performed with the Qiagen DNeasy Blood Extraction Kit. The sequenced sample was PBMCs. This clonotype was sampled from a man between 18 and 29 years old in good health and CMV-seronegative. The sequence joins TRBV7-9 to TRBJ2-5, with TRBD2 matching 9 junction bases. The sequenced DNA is TGTGCCAGCAGCCGCAGTTTGCGGACTAGCGTACAGCAAGAGACCCAGTACTTC. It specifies CASSRSLRTSVQQETQYF.